The 3 T cell receptor beta chains listed next were all sequenced from one sample in a study of cytomegalovirus exposure and HLA in healthy donors. PCR was performed using 60 Vbeta and 13 Jbeta primers. Assay: immunoSEQ multiplex PCR; the TCRdb copy retains only in-frame clones and omits some. The table has about 120,000 clones, 55% to 75% seen once. Sequenced input: PBMCs. The receptors here all came from a man under 40 in good health and CMV-seronegative.

This chain joins TRBV6-1 and TRBJ2-1, with D uncertain. CDR3 length equals 10 residues. The germline V gene encodes CDR1 MNHNS and CDR2 SASEGT. V shed 4 bases and J shed 10 bases, with 5 bases lying between them. This CDR3 is CASSALEQFF. In DNA, the CDR3 is TGTGCCAGCAGTGCTCTCGAGCAGTTCTTC.

The rearrangement links TRBV28 to TRBJ1-1; no clear D. V lost 6 bases to trimming and J lost 1 base, with 9 bases between them. Per the germline V gene, CDR1 is MDHEN and CDR2 is SYDVKM. This CDR3 has 13 amino acids. The CDR3 loop reads CASSQSRNTEAFF. CDR3 nucleotides: TGTGCCAGCAGCCAAAGCCGGAACACTGAAGCTTTCTTT.

About this clone: Different DNA sequences within this sample yield the same CDR3. The chain carries TRBV7-3 and TRBJ1-1; weak D call: TRBD1 (6 bases). Deletions cut 1 base from V and 0 bases from J, with 9 bases between. The CDR3 runs to 15 residues. Germline CDR1 and CDR2: SGHTA and FQGTGA. CDR3 coding DNA: TGTGCCAGCAGCTTAAGAGGGGGGGTGAACACTGAAGCTTTCTTT. This translates into CASSLRGGVNTEAFF.